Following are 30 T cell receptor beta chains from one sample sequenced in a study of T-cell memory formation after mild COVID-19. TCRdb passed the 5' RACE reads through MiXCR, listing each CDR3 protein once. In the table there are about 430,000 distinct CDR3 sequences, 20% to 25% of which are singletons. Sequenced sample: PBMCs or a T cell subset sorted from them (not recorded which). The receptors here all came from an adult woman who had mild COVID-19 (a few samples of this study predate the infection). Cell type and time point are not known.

CDR3 loop: CATSRDSLTSYEQYF. The CDR3 DNA is TGTGCCACCAGCAGGGACTCCCTGACCTCCTACGAGCAGTACTTC. The gene calls are TRBV15 and TRBJ2-7; maybe TRBD2 (5 bases). The CDR3 sequence is 15 residues long. The ends were cut back, 3 bases at V and 0 bases at J, with 12 bases in the middle. Germline CDR1 LNHNV, CDR2 YYDKDF (reference sequence).

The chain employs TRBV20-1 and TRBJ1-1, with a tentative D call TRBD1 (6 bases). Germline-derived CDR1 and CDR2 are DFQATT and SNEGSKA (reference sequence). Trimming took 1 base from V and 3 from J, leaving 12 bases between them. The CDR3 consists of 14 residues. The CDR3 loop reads CSARGTVWDTEAFF. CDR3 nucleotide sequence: TGCAGTGCTAGAGGGACAGTCTGGGACACTGAAGCTTTCTTT.

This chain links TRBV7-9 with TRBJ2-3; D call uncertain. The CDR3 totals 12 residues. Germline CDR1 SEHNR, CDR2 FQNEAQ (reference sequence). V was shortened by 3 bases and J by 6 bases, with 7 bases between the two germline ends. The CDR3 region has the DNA TGTGCCAGCAGCTTGATCGGGGATACGCAGTATTTT. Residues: CASSLIGDTQYF.

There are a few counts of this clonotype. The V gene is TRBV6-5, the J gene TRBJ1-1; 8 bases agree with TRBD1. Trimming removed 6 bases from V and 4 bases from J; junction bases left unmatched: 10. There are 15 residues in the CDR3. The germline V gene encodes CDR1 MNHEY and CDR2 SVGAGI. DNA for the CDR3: TGTGCCAGCAGCCGCTCAGGGGGCATGGCCACTGAAGCTTTCTTT. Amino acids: CASSRSGGMATEAFF.

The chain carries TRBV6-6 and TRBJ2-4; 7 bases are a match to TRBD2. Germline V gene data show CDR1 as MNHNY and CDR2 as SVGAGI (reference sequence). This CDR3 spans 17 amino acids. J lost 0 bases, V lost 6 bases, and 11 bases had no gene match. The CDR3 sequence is CASSYVGGTRAKNIQYF. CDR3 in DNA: TGTGCCAGCAGCTACGTGGGAGGGACGAGAGCCAAAAACATTCAGTACTTC.

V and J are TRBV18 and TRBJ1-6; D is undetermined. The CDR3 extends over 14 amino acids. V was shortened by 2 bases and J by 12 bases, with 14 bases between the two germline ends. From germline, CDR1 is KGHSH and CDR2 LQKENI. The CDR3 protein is CASSPDQLYEPLHF. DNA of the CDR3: TGTGCCAGCTCACCAGACCAGTTATACGAACCCCTCCACTTT. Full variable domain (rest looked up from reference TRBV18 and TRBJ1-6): NAGVMQNPRHLVRRRGQEARLRCSPMKGHSHVYWYRQLPEEGLKFMVYLQKENIIDESGMPKERFSAEFPKEGPSILRIQQVVRGDSAAYFCASSPDQLYEPLHFGNGTRLTVT.

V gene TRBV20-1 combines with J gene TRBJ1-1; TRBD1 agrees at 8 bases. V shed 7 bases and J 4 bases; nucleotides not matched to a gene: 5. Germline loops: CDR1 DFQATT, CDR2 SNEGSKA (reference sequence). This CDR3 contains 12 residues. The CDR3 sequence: CSGTGGSTEAFF. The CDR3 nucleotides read TGCAGTGGCACAGGGGGAAGCACTGAAGCTTTCTTT.

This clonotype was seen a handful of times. The CDR3 loop reads CASSIQNRDGNIQYF. CDR3 DNA: TGTGCCAGCAGTATACAAAACAGGGATGGGAACATTCAGTACTTC. The V call is TRBV7-2, the J call TRBJ2-4, with D perhaps matching TRBD1 (6 bases). V shed 6 bases and J shed 7 bases, with 19 bases lying between them. The CDR3 runs to 15 residues. Looked up from germline, CDR1 is SGHTA and CDR2 is FQGNSA.

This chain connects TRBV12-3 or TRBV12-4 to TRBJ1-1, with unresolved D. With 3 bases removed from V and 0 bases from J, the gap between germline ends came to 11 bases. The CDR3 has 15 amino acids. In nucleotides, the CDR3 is TGTGCCAGCAGTTTCGTCCAGCCCTTGAACACTGAAGCTTTCTTT. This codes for CASSFVQPLNTEAFF.

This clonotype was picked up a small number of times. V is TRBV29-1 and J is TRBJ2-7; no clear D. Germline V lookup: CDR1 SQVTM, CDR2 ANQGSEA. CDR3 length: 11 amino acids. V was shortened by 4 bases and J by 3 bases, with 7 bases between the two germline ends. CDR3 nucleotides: TGCAGCGTTGGGACGGACTACGAGCAGTACTTC. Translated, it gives CSVGTDYEQYF.

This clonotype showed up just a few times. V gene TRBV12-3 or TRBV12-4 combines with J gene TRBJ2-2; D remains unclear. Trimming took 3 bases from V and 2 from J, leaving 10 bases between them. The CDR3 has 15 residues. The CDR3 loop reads CASSFGFYNTGELFF. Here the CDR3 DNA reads TGTGCCAGCAGTTTTGGGTTTTATAACACCGGGGAGCTGTTTTTT.

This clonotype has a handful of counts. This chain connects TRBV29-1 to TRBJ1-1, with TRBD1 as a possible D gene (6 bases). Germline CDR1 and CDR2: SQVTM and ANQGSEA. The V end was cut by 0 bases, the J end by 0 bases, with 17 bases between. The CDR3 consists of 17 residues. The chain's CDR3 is CSVEEGRGLVMNTEAFF. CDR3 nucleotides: TGCAGCGTTGAAGAGGGCAGGGGACTCGTTATGAACACTGAAGCTTTCTTT.

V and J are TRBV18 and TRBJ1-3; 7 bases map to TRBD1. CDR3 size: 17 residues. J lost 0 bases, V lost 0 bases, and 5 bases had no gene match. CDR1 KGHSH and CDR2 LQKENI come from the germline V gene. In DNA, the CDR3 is TGTGCCAGCTCACCACCAAGTACAGGGGTCTCTGGAAACACCATATATTTT. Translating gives CASSPPSTGVSGNTIYF.

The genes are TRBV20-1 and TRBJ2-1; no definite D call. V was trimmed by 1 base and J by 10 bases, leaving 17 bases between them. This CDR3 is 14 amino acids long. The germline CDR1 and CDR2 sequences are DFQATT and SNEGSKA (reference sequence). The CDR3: CSARVSGQRPEQFF. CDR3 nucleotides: TGCAGTGCTAGAGTTAGTGGGCAAAGACCCGAGCAGTTCTTC.

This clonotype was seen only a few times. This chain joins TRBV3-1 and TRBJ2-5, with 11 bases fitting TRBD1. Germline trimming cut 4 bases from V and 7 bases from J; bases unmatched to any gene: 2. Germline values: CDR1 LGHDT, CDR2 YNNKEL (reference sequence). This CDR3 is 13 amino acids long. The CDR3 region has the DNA TGTGCCAGCAGCCTTGGGACAGGGGGGACCCAGTACTTC. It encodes CASSLGTGGTQYF.

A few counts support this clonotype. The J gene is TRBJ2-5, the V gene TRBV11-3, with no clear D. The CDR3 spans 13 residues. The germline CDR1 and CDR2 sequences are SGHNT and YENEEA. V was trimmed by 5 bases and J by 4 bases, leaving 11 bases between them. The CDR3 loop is CASSGEDLETQYF. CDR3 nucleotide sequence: TGTGCCAGCAGCGGAGAAGACTTAGAGACCCAGTACTTC.

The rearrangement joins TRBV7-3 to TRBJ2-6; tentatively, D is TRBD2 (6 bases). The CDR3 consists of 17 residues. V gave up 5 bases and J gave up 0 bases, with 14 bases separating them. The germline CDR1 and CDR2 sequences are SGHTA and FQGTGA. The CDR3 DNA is TGTGCCAGCAGCGCCCCGGGACTGAGCTCTGGGGCCAACGTCCTGACTTTC. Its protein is CASSAPGLSSGANVLTF.

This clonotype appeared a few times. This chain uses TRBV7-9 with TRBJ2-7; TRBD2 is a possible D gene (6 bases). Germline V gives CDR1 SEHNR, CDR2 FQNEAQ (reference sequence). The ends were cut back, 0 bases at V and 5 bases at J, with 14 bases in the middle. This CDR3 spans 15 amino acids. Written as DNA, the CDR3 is TGTGCCAGCAGCTTAGCCGGGGGAGTAGGGGACGAGCAGTACTTC. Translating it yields CASSLAGGVGDEQYF. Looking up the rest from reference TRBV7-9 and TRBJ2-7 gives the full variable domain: DTGVSQNPRHKITKRGQNVTFRCDPISEHNRLYWYRQTLGQGPEFLTYFQNEAQLEKSRLLSDRFSAERPKGSFSTLEIQRTEQGDSAMYLCASSLAGGVGDEQYFGPGTRLTVT.

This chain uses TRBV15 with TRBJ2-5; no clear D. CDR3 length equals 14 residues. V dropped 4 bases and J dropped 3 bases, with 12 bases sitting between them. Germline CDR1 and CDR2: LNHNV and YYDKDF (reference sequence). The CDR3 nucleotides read TGTGCCACCAGCAAGCGTTTTCTGGAAGAGACCCAGTACTTC. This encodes CATSKRFLEETQYF.

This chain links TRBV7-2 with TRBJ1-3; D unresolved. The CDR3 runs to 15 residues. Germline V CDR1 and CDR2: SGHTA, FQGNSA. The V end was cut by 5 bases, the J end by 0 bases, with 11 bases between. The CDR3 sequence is CASSQGGSSGNTIYF. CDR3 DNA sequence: TGTGCCAGCAGCCAAGGCGGATCCTCTGGAAACACCATATATTTT.

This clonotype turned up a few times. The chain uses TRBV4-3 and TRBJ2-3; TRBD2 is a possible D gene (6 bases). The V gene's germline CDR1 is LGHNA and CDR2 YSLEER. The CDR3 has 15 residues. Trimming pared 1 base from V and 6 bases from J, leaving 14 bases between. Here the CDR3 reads CASSQVVHRGDTQYF. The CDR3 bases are TGCGCCAGCAGCCAAGTAGTCCACCGGGGGGATACGCAGTATTTT.

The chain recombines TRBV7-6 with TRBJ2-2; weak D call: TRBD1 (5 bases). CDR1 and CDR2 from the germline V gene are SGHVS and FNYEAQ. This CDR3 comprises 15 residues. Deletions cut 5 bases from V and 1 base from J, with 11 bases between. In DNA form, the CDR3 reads TGTGCCAGCAGCCCCTGGCAGGGGAACACCGGGGAGCTGTTTTTT. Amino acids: CASSPWQGNTGELFF.

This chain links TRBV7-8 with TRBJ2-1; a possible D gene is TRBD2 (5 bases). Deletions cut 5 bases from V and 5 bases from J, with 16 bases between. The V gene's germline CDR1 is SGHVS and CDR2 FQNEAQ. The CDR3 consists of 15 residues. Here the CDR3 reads CASSLPSGVNNEQFF. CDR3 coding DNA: TGTGCCAGCAGCCTACCCTCCGGGGTCAACAATGAGCAGTTCTTC.

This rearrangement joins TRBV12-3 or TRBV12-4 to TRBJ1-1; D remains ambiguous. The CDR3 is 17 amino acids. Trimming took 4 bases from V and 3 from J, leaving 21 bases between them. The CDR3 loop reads CASSSPGVLGWDTEAFF. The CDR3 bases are TGTGCCAGCAGTTCGCCCGGGGTTCTGGGGTGGGACACTGAAGCTTTCTTT.

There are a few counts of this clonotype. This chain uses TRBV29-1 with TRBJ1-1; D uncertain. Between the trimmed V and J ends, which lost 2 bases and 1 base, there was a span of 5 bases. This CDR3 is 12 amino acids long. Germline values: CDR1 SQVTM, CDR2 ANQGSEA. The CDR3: CSVEWQNTEAFF. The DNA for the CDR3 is TGCAGCGTTGAATGGCAGAACACTGAAGCTTTCTTT.

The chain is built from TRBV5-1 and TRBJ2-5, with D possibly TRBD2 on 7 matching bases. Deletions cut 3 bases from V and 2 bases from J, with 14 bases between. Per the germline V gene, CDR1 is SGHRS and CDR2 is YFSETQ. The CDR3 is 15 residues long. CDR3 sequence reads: CASSSRGAGQETQYF. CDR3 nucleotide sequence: TGCGCCAGCAGCTCCAGGGGAGCGGGGCAAGAGACCCAGTACTTC.

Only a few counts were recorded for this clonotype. CDR3 loop: CASSFGGLETEAFF. In DNA, the CDR3 is TGTGCCAGCAGCTTCGGGGGGCTGGAAACTGAAGCTTTCTTT. The chain has TRBV11-1 and TRBJ1-1; a weak D match, TRBD1 (6 bases). The CDR3 extends over 14 amino acids. Germline-derived CDR1 and CDR2 are SGHAT and FQDESV (reference sequence). Trimming left V 3 bases short and J 5 bases short, with 13 bases between.

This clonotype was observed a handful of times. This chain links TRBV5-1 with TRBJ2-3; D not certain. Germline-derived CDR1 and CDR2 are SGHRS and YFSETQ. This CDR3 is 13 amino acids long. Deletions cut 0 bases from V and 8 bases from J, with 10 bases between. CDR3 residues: CASSLEVQSTQYF. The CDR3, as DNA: TGCGCCAGCAGCTTGGAAGTTCAGAGTACGCAGTATTTT.

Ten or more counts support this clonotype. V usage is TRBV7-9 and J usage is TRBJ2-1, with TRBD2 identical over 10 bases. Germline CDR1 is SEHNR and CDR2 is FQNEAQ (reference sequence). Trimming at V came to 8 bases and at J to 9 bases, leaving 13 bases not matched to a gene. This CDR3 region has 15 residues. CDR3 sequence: CASGTSAETYGEQFF. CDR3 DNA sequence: TGTGCCAGCGGGACTAGCGCCGAAACCTATGGTGAGCAGTTCTTC.

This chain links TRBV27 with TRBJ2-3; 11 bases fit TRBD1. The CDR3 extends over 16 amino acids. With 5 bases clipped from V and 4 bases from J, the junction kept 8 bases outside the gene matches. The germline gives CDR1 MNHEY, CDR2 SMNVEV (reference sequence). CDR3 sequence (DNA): TGTGCCAGCAGTCACCCTCCGGGACAGGGGGCAGATACGCAGTATTTT. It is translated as CASSHPPGQGADTQYF.